This TCR beta chain was observed in a study of OX40 agonist ivuxolimab in advanced cancers. Study context: The dose of intravenous ivuxolimab that patients received every 2 weeks ranged from 0.01 to 10 mg/kg. Prior anti-PD-1, anti-PD-L1 or anti-CTLA-4 therapy did not bar entry, and roughly 40% had some.

Sequenced by immunoSEQ multiplex PCR; TCRdb stores in-frame clones only, minus some. The top ten clones hold over 12% of a sample with around 46,000 clones, about 80% of them seen once. Germline V gene sequence: CDR1 SGHAT, CDR2 FQNNGV. V was cut by 6 bases and J by 2 bases, with 19 bases left in between. The CDR3 covers 16 residues. Sequencing used CD4+ or CD8+ T cells sorted from blood, obtained in a trial of the OX40 agonist ivuxolimab. This clonotype was sampled from an adult with an advanced solid tumor such as melanoma, head and neck, liver or kidney cancer. The V gene is TRBV11-2, the J gene TRBJ1-2, with a possible D match to TRBD1 (5 bases). For the CDR3, the DNA is TGTGCCAGCAGTGGTACTCTGATCGGGGCGAACTATGGCTACACCTTC. Amino acid sequence: CASSGTLIGANYGYTF.